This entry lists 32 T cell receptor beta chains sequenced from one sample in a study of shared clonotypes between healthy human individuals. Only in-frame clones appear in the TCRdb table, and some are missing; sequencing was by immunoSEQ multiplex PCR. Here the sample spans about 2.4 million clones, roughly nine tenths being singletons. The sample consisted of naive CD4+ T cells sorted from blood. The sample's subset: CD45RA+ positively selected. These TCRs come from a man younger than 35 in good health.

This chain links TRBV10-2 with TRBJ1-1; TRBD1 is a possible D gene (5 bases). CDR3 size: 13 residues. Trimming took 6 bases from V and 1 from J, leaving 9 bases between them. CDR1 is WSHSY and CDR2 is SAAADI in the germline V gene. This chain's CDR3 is CASRPTGNTEAFF. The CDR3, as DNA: TGCGCCAGCAGACCTACAGGGAACACTGAAGCTTTCTTT.

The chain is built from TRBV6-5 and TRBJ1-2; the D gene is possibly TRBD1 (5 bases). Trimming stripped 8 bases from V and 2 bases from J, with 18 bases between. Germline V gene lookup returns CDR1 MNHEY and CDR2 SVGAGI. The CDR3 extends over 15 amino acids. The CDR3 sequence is CASYGSGAENYGYTF. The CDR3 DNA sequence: TGTGCCAGCTATGGATCCGGGGCTGAGAACTATGGCTACACCTTC.

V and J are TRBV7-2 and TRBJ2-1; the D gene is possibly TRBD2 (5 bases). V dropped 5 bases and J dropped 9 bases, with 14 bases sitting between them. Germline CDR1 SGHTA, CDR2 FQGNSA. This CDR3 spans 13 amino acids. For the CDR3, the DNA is TGTGCCAGCAGCAAAGGAGGTTTGGCTGAGCAGTTCTTC. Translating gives CASSKGGLAEQFF.

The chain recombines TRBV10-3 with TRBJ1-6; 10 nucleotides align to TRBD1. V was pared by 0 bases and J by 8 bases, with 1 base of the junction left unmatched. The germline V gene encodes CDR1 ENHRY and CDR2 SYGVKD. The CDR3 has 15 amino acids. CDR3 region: CAISESGTGDSPLHF. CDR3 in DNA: TGTGCCATCAGTGAGTCAGGGACAGGGGATTCACCCCTCCACTTT.

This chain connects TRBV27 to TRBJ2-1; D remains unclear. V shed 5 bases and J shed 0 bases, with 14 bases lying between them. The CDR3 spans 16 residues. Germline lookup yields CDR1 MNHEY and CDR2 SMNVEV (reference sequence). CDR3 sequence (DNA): TGTGCCAGCAGTCCCAAGGACCCTCGCTCCTACAATGAGCAGTTCTTC. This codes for CASSPKDPRSYNEQFF.

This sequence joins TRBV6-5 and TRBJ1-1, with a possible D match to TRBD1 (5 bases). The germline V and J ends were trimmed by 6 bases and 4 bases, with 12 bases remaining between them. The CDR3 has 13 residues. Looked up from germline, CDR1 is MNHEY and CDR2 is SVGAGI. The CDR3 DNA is TGTGCCAGCAGACCTGACAGCGGCACTGAAGCTTTCTTT. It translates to CASRPDSGTEAFF.

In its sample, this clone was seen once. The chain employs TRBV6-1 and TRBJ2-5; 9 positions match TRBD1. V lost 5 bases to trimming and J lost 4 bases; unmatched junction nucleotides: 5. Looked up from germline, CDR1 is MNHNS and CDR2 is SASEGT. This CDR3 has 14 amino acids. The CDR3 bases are TGTGCCAGCAGTACAGGGGGCGGCGGAGAGACCCAGTACTTC. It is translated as CASSTGGGGETQYF.

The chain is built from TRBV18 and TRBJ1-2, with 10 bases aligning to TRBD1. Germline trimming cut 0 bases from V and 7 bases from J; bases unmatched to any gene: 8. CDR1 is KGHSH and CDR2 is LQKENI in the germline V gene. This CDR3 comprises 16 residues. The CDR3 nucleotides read TGTGCCAGCTCACCACCGGGACAGGGGTTGTCGGGTGGCTACACCTTC. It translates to CASSPPGQGLSGGYTF.

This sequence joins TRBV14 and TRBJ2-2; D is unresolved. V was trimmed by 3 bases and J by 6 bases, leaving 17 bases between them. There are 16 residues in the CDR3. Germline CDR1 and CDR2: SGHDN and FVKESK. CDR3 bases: TGTGCCAGCAGCCAGTGGACCTCGTTAGGCTCCGGGGAGCTGTTTTTT. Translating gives CASSQWTSLGSGELFF.

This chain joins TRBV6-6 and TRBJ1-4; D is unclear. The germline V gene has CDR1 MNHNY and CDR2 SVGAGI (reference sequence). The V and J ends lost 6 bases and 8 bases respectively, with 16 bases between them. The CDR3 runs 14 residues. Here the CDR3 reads CASRQRSRREKLFF. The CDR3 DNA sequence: TGTGCCAGCAGACAGCGTAGTCGAAGAGAAAAACTGTTTTTT.

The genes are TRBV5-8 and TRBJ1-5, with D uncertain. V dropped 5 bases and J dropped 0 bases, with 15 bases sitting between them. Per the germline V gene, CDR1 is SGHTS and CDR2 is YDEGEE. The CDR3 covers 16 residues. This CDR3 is CASSPGALNSNQPQHF. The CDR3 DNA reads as TGTGCCAGCAGTCCGGGAGCGTTAAATAGCAATCAGCCCCAGCATTTT.

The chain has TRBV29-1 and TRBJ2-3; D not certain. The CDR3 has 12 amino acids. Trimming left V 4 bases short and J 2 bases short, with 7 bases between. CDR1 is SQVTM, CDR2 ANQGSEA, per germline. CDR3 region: CSVGSFTDTQYF. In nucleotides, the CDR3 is TGCAGCGTTGGGAGTTTCACAGATACGCAGTATTTT.

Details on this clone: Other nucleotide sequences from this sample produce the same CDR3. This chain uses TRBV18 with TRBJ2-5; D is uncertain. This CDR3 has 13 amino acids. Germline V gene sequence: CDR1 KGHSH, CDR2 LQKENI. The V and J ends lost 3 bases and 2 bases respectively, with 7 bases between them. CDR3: CASSPSLQETQYF. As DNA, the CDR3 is TGTGCCAGCTCACCGTCCTTACAAGAGACCCAGTACTTC.

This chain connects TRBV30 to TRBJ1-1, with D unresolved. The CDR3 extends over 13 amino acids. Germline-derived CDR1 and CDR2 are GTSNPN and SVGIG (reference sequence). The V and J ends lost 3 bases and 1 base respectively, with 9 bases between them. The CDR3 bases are TGTGCCTGGAGAAACCTAGGGAACACTGAAGCTTTCTTT. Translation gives CAWRNLGNTEAFF.

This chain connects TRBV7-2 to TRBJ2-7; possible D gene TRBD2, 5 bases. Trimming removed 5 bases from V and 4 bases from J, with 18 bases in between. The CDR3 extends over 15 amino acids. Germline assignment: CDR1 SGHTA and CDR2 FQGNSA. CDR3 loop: CASSLRETPNYEQYF. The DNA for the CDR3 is TGTGCCAGCAGCCTCCGGGAAACACCAAATTACGAGCAGTACTTC.

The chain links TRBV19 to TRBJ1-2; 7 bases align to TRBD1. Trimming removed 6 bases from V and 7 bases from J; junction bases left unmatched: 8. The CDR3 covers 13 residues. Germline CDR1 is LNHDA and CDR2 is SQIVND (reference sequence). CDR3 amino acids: CASRRTGVSGYTF. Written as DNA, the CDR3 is TGTGCCAGTAGACGAACAGGGGTCAGTGGCTACACCTTC.

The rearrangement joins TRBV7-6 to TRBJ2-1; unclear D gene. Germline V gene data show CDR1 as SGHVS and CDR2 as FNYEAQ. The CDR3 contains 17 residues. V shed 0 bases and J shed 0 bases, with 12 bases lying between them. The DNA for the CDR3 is TGTGCCAGCAGCTTAGCGCAACGCGCCTACTCCTACAATGAGCAGTTCTTC. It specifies CASSLAQRAYSYNEQFF.

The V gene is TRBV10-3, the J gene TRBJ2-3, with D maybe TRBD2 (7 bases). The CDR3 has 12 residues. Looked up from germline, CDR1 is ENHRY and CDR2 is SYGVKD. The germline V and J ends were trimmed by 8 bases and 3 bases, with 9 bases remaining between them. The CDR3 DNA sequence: TGTGCCATCGGGGGGGCGACAGATACGCAGTATTTT. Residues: CAIGGATDTQYF.

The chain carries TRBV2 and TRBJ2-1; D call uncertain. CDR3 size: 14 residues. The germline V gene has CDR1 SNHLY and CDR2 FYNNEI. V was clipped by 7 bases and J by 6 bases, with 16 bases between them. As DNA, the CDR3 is TGTGCCAGCATTATTCTAGAGTCCGGCAATGAGCAGTTCTTC. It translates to CASIILESGNEQFF.

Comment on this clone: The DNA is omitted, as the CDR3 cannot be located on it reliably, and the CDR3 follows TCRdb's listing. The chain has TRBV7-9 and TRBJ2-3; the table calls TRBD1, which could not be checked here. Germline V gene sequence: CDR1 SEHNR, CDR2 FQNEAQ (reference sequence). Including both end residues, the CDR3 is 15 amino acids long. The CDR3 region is CASSFGSGTGETRHF.

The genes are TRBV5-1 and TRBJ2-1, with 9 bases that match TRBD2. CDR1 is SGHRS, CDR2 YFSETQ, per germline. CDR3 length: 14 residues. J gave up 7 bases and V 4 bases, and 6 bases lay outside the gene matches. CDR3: CASSNSGGTNEQFF. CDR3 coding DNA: TGCGCCAGCAGCAATAGCGGGGGAACGAATGAGCAGTTCTTC.

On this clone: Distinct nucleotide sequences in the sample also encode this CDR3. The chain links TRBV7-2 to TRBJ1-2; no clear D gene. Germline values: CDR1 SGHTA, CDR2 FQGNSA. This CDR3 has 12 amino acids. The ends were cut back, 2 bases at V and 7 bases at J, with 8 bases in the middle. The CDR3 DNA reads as TGTGCCAGCAGCTTACGAGCGCTTGGCTACACCTTC. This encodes CASSLRALGYTF.

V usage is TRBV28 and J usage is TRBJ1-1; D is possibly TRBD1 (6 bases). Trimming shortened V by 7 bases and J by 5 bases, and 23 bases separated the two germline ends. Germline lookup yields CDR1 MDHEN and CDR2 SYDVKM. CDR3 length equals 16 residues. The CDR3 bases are TGTGCCAGCATCCTAGTAAGGAGGGGGGGAAGGACTGAAGCTTTCTTT. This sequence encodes CASILVRRGGRTEAFF.

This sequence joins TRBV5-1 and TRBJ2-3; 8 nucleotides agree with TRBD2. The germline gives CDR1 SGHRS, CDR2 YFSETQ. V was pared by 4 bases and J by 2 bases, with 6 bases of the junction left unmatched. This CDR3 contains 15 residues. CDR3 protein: CASSPTSVLTDTQYF. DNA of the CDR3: TGCGCCAGCAGCCCGACTAGCGTACTCACAGATACGCAGTATTTT. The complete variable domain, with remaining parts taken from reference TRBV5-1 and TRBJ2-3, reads KAGVTQTPRYLIKTRGQQVTLSCSPISGHRSVSWYQQTPGQGLQFLFEYFSETQRNKGNFPGRFSGRQFSNSRSEMNVSTLELGDSALYLCASSPTSVLTDTQYFGPGTRLTVL.

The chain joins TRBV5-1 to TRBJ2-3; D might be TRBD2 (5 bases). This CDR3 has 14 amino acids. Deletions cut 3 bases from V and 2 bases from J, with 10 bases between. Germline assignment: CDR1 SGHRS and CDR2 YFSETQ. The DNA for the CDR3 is TGCGCCAGCAGCTCCGGGGATACCACAGATACGCAGTATTTT. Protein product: CASSSGDTTDTQYF.

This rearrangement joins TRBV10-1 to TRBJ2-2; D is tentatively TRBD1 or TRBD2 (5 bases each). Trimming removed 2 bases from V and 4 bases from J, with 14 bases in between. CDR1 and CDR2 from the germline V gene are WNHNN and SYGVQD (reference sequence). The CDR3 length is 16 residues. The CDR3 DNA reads TGCGCCAGCAGTGAGGGGTGGGGGAGAGGCACCGGGGAGCTGTTTTTT. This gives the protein CASSEGWGRGTGELFF.

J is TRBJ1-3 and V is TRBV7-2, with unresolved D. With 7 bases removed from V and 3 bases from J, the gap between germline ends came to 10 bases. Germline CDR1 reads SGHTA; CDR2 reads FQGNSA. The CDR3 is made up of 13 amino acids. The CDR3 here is CASMGTVGNTIYF. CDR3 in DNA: TGTGCCAGCATGGGAACAGTTGGAAACACCATATATTTT.

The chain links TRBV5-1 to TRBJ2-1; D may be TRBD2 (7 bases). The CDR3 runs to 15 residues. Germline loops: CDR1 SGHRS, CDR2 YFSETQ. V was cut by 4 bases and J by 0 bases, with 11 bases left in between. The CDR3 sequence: CASSPRGRSYNEQFF. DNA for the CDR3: TGCGCCAGCAGCCCGCGGGGGCGCTCCTACAATGAGCAGTTCTTC.

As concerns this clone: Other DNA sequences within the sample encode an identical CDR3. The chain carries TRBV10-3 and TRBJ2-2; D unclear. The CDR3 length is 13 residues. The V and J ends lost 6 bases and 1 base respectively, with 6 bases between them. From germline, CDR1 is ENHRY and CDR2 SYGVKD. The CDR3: CAISRLNTGELFF. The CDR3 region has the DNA TGTGCCATCAGCCGACTGAACACCGGGGAGCTGTTTTTT.

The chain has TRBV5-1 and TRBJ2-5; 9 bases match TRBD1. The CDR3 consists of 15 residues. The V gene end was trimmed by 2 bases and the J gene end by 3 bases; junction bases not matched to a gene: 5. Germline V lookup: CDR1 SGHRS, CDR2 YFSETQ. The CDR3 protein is CASSLGDREEETQYF. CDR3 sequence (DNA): TGCGCCAGCAGCTTAGGGGACAGGGAGGAAGAGACCCAGTACTTC. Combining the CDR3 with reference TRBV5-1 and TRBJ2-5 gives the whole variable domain KAGVTQTPRYLIKTRGQQVTLSCSPISGHRSVSWYQQTPGQGLQFLFEYFSETQRNKGNFPGRFSGRQFSNSRSEMNVSTLELGDSALYLCASSLGDREEETQYFGPGTRLLVL.

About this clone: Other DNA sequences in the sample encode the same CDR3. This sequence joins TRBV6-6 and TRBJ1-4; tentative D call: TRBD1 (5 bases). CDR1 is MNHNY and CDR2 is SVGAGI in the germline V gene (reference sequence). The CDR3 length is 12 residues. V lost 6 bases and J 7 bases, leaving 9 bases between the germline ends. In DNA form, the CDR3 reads TGTGCCAGCAGGCAGGGAGGTGAAAAACTGTTTTTT. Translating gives CASRQGGEKLFF.

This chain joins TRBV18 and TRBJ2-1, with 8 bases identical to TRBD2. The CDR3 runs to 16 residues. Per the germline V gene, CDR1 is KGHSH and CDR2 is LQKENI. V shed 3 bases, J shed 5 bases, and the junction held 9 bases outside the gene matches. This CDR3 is CASSPQPGLEHNEQFF. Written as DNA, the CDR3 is TGTGCCAGCTCACCCCAACCGGGACTAGAGCACAATGAGCAGTTCTTC.